This section outlines one TCR beta chain sequence together with its context. The antigen is not known. The sample comes from a study of response to subunit inactivated influenza vaccine. This CDR3 has 16 residues. V shed 2 bases, J shed 7 bases, and the junction held 12 bases outside the gene matches. Germline assignment: CDR1 SEHNR and CDR2 FQNEAQ (reference sequence). The study's findings and limits: With each seasonal influenza vaccination, the authors suggested, few new T cells are recruited.

TCRdb independently ran MiXCR on the RT-PCR reads; one entry per CDR3 protein. The table lists hundreds of thousands of distinct CDR3 sequences, more than 11% of them singletons. The chain has TRBV7-9 and TRBJ2-3; TRBD2 agrees at 7 bases. Source: PBMCs from blood, taken approximately 15 days before vaccination. This receptor was identified in a man aged 50 to 60 who received an inactivated influenza vaccine. The CDR3: CASSLRPGGISNTQYF. DNA of the CDR3: TGTGCCAGCAGCTTACGTCCGGGGGGAATATCAAATACGCAGTATTTT.